The 20 T cell receptor beta chains in this list originate from one sample, sequenced in a study of identifying expanded T cells in peripheral blood. The method was immunoSEQ multiplex PCR; TCRdb's version includes in-frame clones alone and lacks a portion of them. The sample lists around 70,000 clones; approximately 87% were seen once. The specimen was blood. The receptors come from a person between 18 and 75 years old in good health.

The chain has TRBV7-9 and TRBJ2-5; 10 nucleotides agree with TRBD2. V shed 5 bases and J 1 base; nucleotides not matched to a gene: 7. This CDR3 has 16 residues. In germline, CDR1 is SEHNR, CDR2 FQNEAQ (reference sequence). The CDR3 nucleotides are TGTGCCAGCAGCCCCCGACTAGCGGGTCTCCAAGAGACCCAGTACTTC. It translates to CASSPRLAGLQETQYF.

The gene calls are TRBV13 and TRBJ2-7; TRBD2 is a possible D gene (6 bases). Trimming shortened V by 5 bases and J by 5 bases, and 19 bases separated the two germline ends. The CDR3 extends over 15 amino acids. Germline V CDR1 and CDR2: PRHDT, FYEKMQ (reference sequence). The CDR3 DNA reads as TGTGCCAGCAGCCCATGGGCGGGAATCAAGGACGAGCAGTACTTC. Its translation is CASSPWAGIKDEQYF.

J is TRBJ2-3 and V is TRBV5-5, with D perhaps TRBD2 (5 bases). The CDR3 totals 16 residues. From germline, CDR1 is SGHKS and CDR2 YYEKEE (reference sequence). Trimming cost V 4 bases and J 2 bases, with 17 bases left between them. The CDR3 DNA sequence: TGTGCCAGCAGCCCTACGGACTTTCGATCCACAGATACGCAGTATTTT. Amino acid sequence: CASSPTDFRSTDTQYF.

The CDR3, as DNA: TGTGCCAGCACCCGGCGGGCGGCCACAGATACGCAGTATTTT. Protein: CASTRRAATDTQYF. The chain has TRBV13 and TRBJ2-3, with a tentative D call TRBD2 (5 bases). This CDR3 has 14 amino acids. The germline V gene encodes CDR1 PRHDT and CDR2 FYEKMQ (reference sequence). V was pared by 7 bases and J by 2 bases, with 13 bases between.

V usage is TRBV7-8 and J usage is TRBJ2-5, with D hard to call. Germline V gives CDR1 SGHVS, CDR2 FQNEAQ. V was clipped by 5 bases and J by 5 bases, with 9 bases between them. This CDR3 has 12 amino acids. The CDR3 region is CASSIVAETQYF. DNA of the CDR3: TGTGCCAGCAGCATAGTGGCGGAGACCCAGTACTTC.

This chain links TRBV28 with TRBJ2-5, with D possibly TRBD1 on 6 matching bases. Germline CDR1 MDHEN, CDR2 SYDVKM. The CDR3 length is 13 residues. Trimming removed 8 bases from V and 3 bases from J, with 13 bases in between. CDR3 coding DNA: TGTGCCAGCTCAATACAGGGTGAAGAGACCCAGTACTTC. It translates to CASSIQGEETQYF.

The rearrangement uses TRBV4-3 and TRBJ1-3, with TRBD1 matching 8 bases. The germline V gene encodes CDR1 LGHNA and CDR2 YSLEER. V was pared by 4 bases and J by 4 bases, with 9 bases of the junction left unmatched. The CDR3 consists of 16 residues. In nucleotides, the CDR3 is TGCGCCAGCAGCCCCGATACAGGGGGTATAGGAAACACCATATATTTT. Its translation is CASSPDTGGIGNTIYF.

This rearrangement joins TRBV5-1 to TRBJ2-1; 7 bases align to TRBD2. The V gene's germline CDR1 is SGHRS and CDR2 YFSETQ. The CDR3 covers 14 residues. The V and J ends lost 7 bases and 0 bases, in that order; junction bases with no gene match: 4. Here the CDR3 reads CASYPSGSYNEQFF. The CDR3 DNA is TGCGCCAGCTATCCTAGCGGCTCCTACAATGAGCAGTTCTTC. The variable domain in full, completed from reference TRBV5-1 and TRBJ2-1, reads KAGVTQTPRYLIKTRGQQVTLSCSPISGHRSVSWYQQTPGQGLQFLFEYFSETQRNKGNFPGRFSGRQFSNSRSEMNVSTLELGDSALYLCASYPSGSYNEQFFGPGTRLTVL.

The chain couples TRBV19 to TRBJ2-5; weak D call: TRBD1 (6 bases). From germline, CDR1 is LNHDA and CDR2 SQIVND (reference sequence). Trimming removed 3 bases from V and 4 bases from J, with 21 bases in between. This CDR3 has 17 amino acids. The CDR3 sequence: CASSITRGQPNPETQYF. For the CDR3, the DNA is TGTGCCAGTAGTATCACCAGGGGCCAGCCCAACCCAGAGACCCAGTACTTC.

This rearrangement joins TRBV2 to TRBJ2-7; tentatively, D is TRBD1 or TRBD2 (5 bases each). The CDR3 totals 17 residues. Germline CDR1 reads SNHLY; CDR2 reads FYNNEI. V shed 1 base and J shed 0 bases, with 16 bases lying between them. CDR3 residues: CASSEGGRRTFSYEQYF. In nucleotides, the CDR3 is TGTGCCAGCAGTGAAGGGGGCCGGAGGACTTTCTCCTACGAGCAGTACTTC.

The genes are TRBV18 and TRBJ1-1; D perhaps matches TRBD1 (6 bases). Germline values: CDR1 KGHSH, CDR2 LQKENI. The CDR3 contains 14 residues. Trimming removed 2 bases from V and 6 bases from J, with 13 bases in between. The CDR3 bases are TGTGCCAGCTCACCAATAGGTCAGGGGTCTGAAGCTTTCTTT. It codes for CASSPIGQGSEAFF.

The rearrangement uses TRBV9 and TRBJ2-7; TRBD1 matches at 9 bases. V dropped 2 bases and J dropped 3; count of bases not matched to a gene: 15. The CDR3 is 18 residues long. Per the germline V gene, CDR1 is SGDLS and CDR2 is YYNGEE. The CDR3 DNA sequence: TGTGCCAGCAGCGTCGATTCCCAGACCGGGACAGGGAACTACGAGCAGTACTTC. Translated, it gives CASSVDSQTGTGNYEQYF. Full variable domain (rest looked up from reference TRBV9 and TRBJ2-7): DSGVTQTPKHLITATGQRVTLRCSPRSGDLSVYWYQQSLDQGLQFLIQYYNGEERAKGNILERFSAQQFPDLHSELNLSSLELGDSALYFCASSVDSQTGTGNYEQYFGPGTRLTVT.

CDR3 region: CASSFLPPNYGYTF. Written as DNA, the CDR3 is TGTGCCAGCAGCTTTTTGCCTCCTAACTATGGCTACACCTTC. V is TRBV7-8 and J is TRBJ1-2; D unresolved. This CDR3 comprises 14 residues. The germline V and J ends were trimmed by 3 bases and 0 bases, with 8 bases remaining between them. The germline V gene has CDR1 SGHVS and CDR2 FQNEAQ.

The genes are TRBV19 and TRBJ2-7, with 8 positions matching TRBD1. V was clipped by 5 bases and J by 4 bases; unmatched bases: 7. This CDR3 is built from 14 residues. The germline gives CDR1 LNHDA, CDR2 SQIVND (reference sequence). The CDR3 is CASSSRDRSYEQYF. CDR3 DNA: TGTGCCAGTAGTTCACGGGACAGGTCGTACGAGCAGTACTTC.

The rearrangement uses TRBV11-1 and TRBJ1-1, with unresolved D. V was shortened by 5 bases and J by 2 bases, with 15 bases between the two germline ends. The CDR3 contains 15 residues. Germline V gene lookup returns CDR1 SGHAT and CDR2 FQDESV (reference sequence). CDR3 DNA: TGTGCCAGCAGCCGAATGACATGGGTAAACACTGAAGCTTTCTTT. Translated: CASSRMTWVNTEAFF.

The rearrangement joins TRBV4-2 to TRBJ2-7; possibly TRBD2 for D (6 bases). Trimming took 0 bases from V and 3 from J, leaving 9 bases between them. Germline CDR1 reads LGHNA; CDR2 reads YNFKEQ. The CDR3 consists of 14 residues. The DNA of the CDR3 is TGTGCCAGCAGCCAAGACGGGACTCACTACGAGCAGTACTTC. This codes for CASSQDGTHYEQYF.

The chain employs TRBV28 and TRBJ1-2, with D tentatively TRBD1 (6 bases). V was trimmed by 5 bases and J by 4 bases, leaving 20 bases between them. CDR1 and CDR2 from the germline V gene are MDHEN and SYDVKM. This CDR3 has 16 residues. The CDR3 sequence: CASSPLGGYGPYGYTF. The CDR3 nucleotides read TGTGCCAGCAGTCCCTTAGGGGGGTACGGGCCCTATGGCTACACCTTC.

Only one count was recorded for this clone. The chain links TRBV4-3 to TRBJ2-5; possibly TRBD1 for D (7 bases). V lost 3 bases and J lost 5, with 19 bases in between. CDR3 size: 16 residues. CDR1 and CDR2 (germline): LGHNA, YSLEER. The chain's CDR3 is CASSHSTGGGVETQYF. CDR3 bases: TGCGCCAGCAGCCATTCCACTGGAGGGGGCGTGGAGACCCAGTACTTC.

By frequency in the sample, this clone is medium-sized. The junction departs from the called germline gene at one end, perhaps through a read error. The gene calls are TRBV2 and TRBJ2-1; perhaps TRBD2 as D (5 bases). The germline CDR1 and CDR2 sequences are SNHLY and FYNNEI. The CDR3 is made up of 12 amino acids. This CDR3 reads CASSEAGLDPLF. CDR3 sequence (DNA): TGTGCCAGCAGTGAAGCCGGACTGGATCCTCTCTTC.

The rearrangement uses TRBV29-1 and TRBJ2-2, with 7 bases identical to TRBD1. This CDR3 is 14 amino acids long. CDR1 and CDR2 from the germline V gene are SQVTM and ANQGSEA. V shed 7 bases and J 1 base; nucleotides not matched to a gene: 6. CDR3 amino acids: CSASGTVNTGELFF. As DNA, the CDR3 is TGCAGCGCTTCCGGGACAGTGAACACCGGGGAGCTGTTTTTT.